The 15 T cell receptor beta chains below were found in one sample sequenced in a study of human T cells and chemical hapten exposure. One entry per CDR3 protein results from TCRdb running MiXCR on the RACE reads. The table includes 150,000 to 200,000 distinct CDR3 sequences, about 14% detected once. The time point is: patch test 1, 2 weeks after DPC sensitization. Stated treatment: therapeutic diphenylcyclopropenone sensitization with weekly scalp DPC. Sequenced material: whole blood, taken in connection with sensitization to the hapten diphenylcyclopropenone (DPC). These receptors were collected from a woman younger than 45 with alopecia areata. Some clones in this sample may be carry-over from other donors' samples.

Many counts were recorded for this clonotype. The chain carries TRBV5-1 and TRBJ1-4, with TRBD1 matching 9 bases. V shed 2 bases, J shed 7 bases, and the junction held 6 bases outside the gene matches. The CDR3 extends over 15 amino acids. Per germline, CDR1 SGHRS and CDR2 YFSETQ. The CDR3 reads CASSFLGTGSEKLFF. CDR3 coding DNA: TGCGCCAGCAGCTTTTTAGGGACAGGGAGTGAAAAACTGTTTTTT. The full variable domain, with the rest looked up from reference TRBV5-1 and TRBJ1-4, is KAGVTQTPRYLIKTRGQQVTLSCSPISGHRSVSWYQQTPGQGLQFLFEYFSETQRNKGNFPGRFSGRQFSNSRSEMNVSTLELGDSALYLCASSFLGTGSEKLFFGSGTQLSVL.

In its sample, this clonotype was seen a few times. The chain couples TRBV29-1 to TRBJ1-2; TRBD1 agrees at 8 bases. V shed 7 bases and J 5 bases; nucleotides not matched to a gene: 6. The CDR3 runs to 12 residues. CDR1 and CDR2 (germline): SQVTM, ANQGSEA. The CDR3 protein is CSAEDRVYGYTF. The CDR3 DNA is TGCAGCGCCGAGGACAGGGTATATGGCTACACCTTC.

This clonotype was recorded a few times. V usage is TRBV7-9 and J usage is TRBJ2-5; D may correspond to TRBD1 or TRBD2 (5 bases each). V was clipped by 5 bases and J by 2 bases, with 15 bases between them. CDR1 and CDR2 from the germline V gene are SEHNR and FQNEAQ (reference sequence). The CDR3 sequence is 15 residues long. CDR3 DNA: TGTGCCAGCAGCCTTGGGACCGATTCACAAGAGACCCAGTACTTC. Protein sequence: CASSLGTDSQETQYF.

The chain combines TRBV5-5 with TRBJ1-1, with a possible D match to TRBD1 (5 bases). V lost 4 bases and J lost 6, with 16 bases in between. Germline assignment: CDR1 SGHKS and CDR2 YYEKEE (reference sequence). This CDR3 has 14 amino acids. In DNA form, the CDR3 reads TGTGCCAGCAGCAGGGACGGCCAAAGGGCTGAAGCTTTCTTT. As protein: CASSRDGQRAEAFF.

This clonotype was seen at least ten times. V is TRBV7-3 and J is TRBJ2-5, with D perhaps matching TRBD1 (5 bases). The CDR3 spans 14 residues. Germline V lookup: CDR1 SGHTA, CDR2 FQGTGA. Between the trimmed V and J ends, which lost 5 bases and 7 bases, there was a span of 17 bases. The CDR3 coding sequence is TGTGCCAGCAGCCCCACAGGTGTCCGTACGACCCAGTACTTC. Its protein is CASSPTGVRTTQYF.

A few counts support this clonotype. This chain uses TRBV7-9 with TRBJ1-1; no clear D. The CDR3 is 13 residues long. Germline V CDR1 and CDR2: SEHNR, FQNEAQ (reference sequence). V lost 2 bases and J lost 1, with 5 bases in between. CDR3 sequence: CASSLWENTEAFF. CDR3 nucleotides: TGTGCCAGCAGCTTATGGGAGAACACTGAAGCTTTCTTT.

This clonotype was seen once. The rearrangement links TRBV5-1 to TRBJ1-1; D is uncertain. The V end lost 4 bases, the J end lost 8 bases, and 12 bases lay between the germline ends. CDR3 length equals 12 residues. In germline, CDR1 is SGHRS, CDR2 YFSETQ. The CDR3 sequence: CASSLTQSEAFF. The CDR3 DNA is TGCGCCAGCAGCCTCACACAGAGCGAAGCTTTCTTT.

This clonotype was seen ten or more times. The chain carries TRBV7-2 and TRBJ2-3; 9 bases are a match to TRBD2. CDR1 and CDR2 (germline): SGHTA, FQGNSA. The CDR3 loop spans 14 amino acids. The junction had 5 bases not matched to a gene; V was cut back by 5 bases and J by 5 bases. CDR3 amino acids: CASSKGAGGDTQYF. CDR3 nucleotides: TGTGCCAGCAGCAAAGGAGCGGGGGGAGATACGCAGTATTTT.

The table lists this clonotype with many counts. This chain links TRBV4-2 with TRBJ2-1; 7 bases are shared with TRBD2. CDR1 is LGHNA and CDR2 is YNFKEQ in the germline V gene. V was clipped by 3 bases and J by 0 bases; unmatched bases: 8. The CDR3 runs to 17 residues. The CDR3: CASSQVPGGSSYNEQFF. CDR3 DNA sequence: TGTGCCAGCAGCCAGGTTCCGGGGGGTAGCTCCTACAATGAGCAGTTCTTC.

This clonotype was recorded many times. This chain connects TRBV20-1 to TRBJ2-5; D gene uncertain. Trimming shortened V by 2 bases and J by 5 bases, and 15 bases separated the two germline ends. Germline V lookup: CDR1 DFQATT, CDR2 SNEGSKA (reference sequence). The CDR3 runs to 14 residues. For the CDR3, the DNA is TGCAGTGCTAGACCCCCTGACCGAACTGAGACCCAGTACTTC. It specifies CSARPPDRTETQYF.

This clonotype was seen more than once but under ten times. The chain recombines TRBV9 with TRBJ2-6, with TRBD2 matching over 7 bases. The CDR3 contains 14 residues. The ends lost 3 bases at V and 8 bases at J; junction bases unmatched: 5. Germline values: CDR1 SGDLS, CDR2 YYNGEE. CDR3 loop: CASSGAGTTNVLTF. CDR3 nucleotides: TGTGCCAGCAGCGGGGCGGGGACTACCAACGTCCTGACTTTC.

This clonotype was observed at least ten times. This chain uses TRBV18 with TRBJ2-2; D perhaps matches TRBD1 (6 bases). Germline V lookup: CDR1 KGHSH, CDR2 LQKENI. CDR3 length: 18 amino acids. V was trimmed by 1 base and J by 4 bases, leaving 19 bases between them. In DNA, the CDR3 is TGTGCCAGCTCACCACGCGTACTTAGGACAGCCCTCACCGGGGAGCTGTTTTTT. It codes for CASSPRVLRTALTGELFF.

V gene TRBV18 combines with J gene TRBJ2-2; 7 nucleotides agree with TRBD2. With V trimmed by 6 bases and J by 0 bases, 7 bases remained unmatched. Germline V gene data show CDR1 as KGHSH and CDR2 as LQKENI. The CDR3 spans 16 residues. CDR3 sequence reads: CASSSSGPANTGELFF. The CDR3 DNA sequence: TGTGCCAGCTCCTCTAGCGGACCAGCGAACACCGGGGAGCTGTTTTTT.

Only a few counts were recorded for this clonotype. This rearrangement joins TRBV25-1 to TRBJ2-2; D uncertain. With 3 bases removed from V and 9 bases from J, the gap between germline ends came to 2 bases. CDR3 length: 10 residues. Germline CDR1 and CDR2: MGHDK and SYGVNS. This CDR3 reads CASSDRELFF. For the CDR3, the DNA is TGTGCCAGCAGTGACAGGGAGCTGTTTTTT. Filled out from reference TRBV25-1 and TRBJ2-2, the complete variable domain reads EADIYQTPRYLVIGTGKKITLECSQTMGHDKMYWYQQDPGMELHLIHYSYGVNSTEKGDLSSESTVSRIRTEHFPLTLESARPSHTSQYLCASSDRELFFGEGSRLTVL.

A few counts support this clonotype. The gene calls are TRBV12-3 or TRBV12-4 and TRBJ2-3; possible D gene TRBD1, 5 bases. Trimming removed 4 bases at V and 1 base at J, with 12 bases between. The CDR3 is 15 residues long. As DNA, the CDR3 is TGTGCCAGCAGTTCTCGCTTAGGGGGCACAGATACGCAGTATTTT. Translated: CASSSRLGGTDTQYF.